The 18 T cell receptor beta chains given below trace back to one sample, sequenced in a study of shared clonotypes between healthy human individuals (dated by TCRdb to the early 2020s). The method was the immunoSEQ multiplex PCR assay. What TCRdb holds here is the immuneACCESS table cut down to in-frame rearrangements. Part of the clones is not present; checked against another copy, under half of the missing clones reflect an unresolved V gene, and the others are unexplained. The sample records some 1.5 million clones, roughly 96% of which are singletons. The ten biggest clones cover over 1% of the sample. The sample consisted of naive CD4+ T cells sorted from blood. In light of the paper, this sample's cell subset or site label describes: CD45RA+ positively selected. The receptors shown here come from a man younger than 45 in good health.

V and J are TRBV30 and TRBJ2-1, with 15 positions matching TRBD2. The CDR3 is made up of 19 amino acids. CDR1 GTSNPN and CDR2 SVGIG come from the germline V gene (reference sequence). The junction had 12 bases not matched to a gene; V was cut back by 4 bases and J by 2 bases. CDR3 protein: CAWTPTGLAGGPAYNEQFF. DNA of the CDR3: TGTGCCTGGACCCCAACCGGACTAGCGGGAGGGCCCGCCTACAATGAGCAGTTCTTC. Filled out from reference TRBV30 and TRBJ2-1, the complete variable domain reads SQTIHQWPATLVQPVGSPLSLECTVEGTSNPNLYWYRQAAGRGLQLLFYSVGIGQISSEVPQNLSASRPQDRQFILSSKKLLLSDSGFYLCAWTPTGLAGGPAYNEQFFGPGTRLTVL.

Turning to this clone: In the same sample, other DNA sequences code for this CDR3. The chain has TRBV5-1 and TRBJ2-5, with a possible D match to TRBD1 (5 bases). The CDR3 runs 12 residues. Germline CDR1 SGHRS, CDR2 YFSETQ. The germline V and J ends were trimmed by 5 bases and 2 bases, with 7 bases remaining between them. The CDR3 DNA reads TGCGCCAGCAGTCGACAGCAAGAGACCCAGTACTTC. It translates to CASSRQQETQYF.

V and J are TRBV19 and TRBJ1-4; 7 bases match TRBD1. J was trimmed by 7 bases and V by 3 bases; bases with no gene match: 8. CDR1 is LNHDA and CDR2 is SQIVND in the germline V gene (reference sequence). This CDR3 contains 15 residues. The CDR3 is CASSIMRGQGEKLFF. The CDR3 DNA is TGTGCCAGTAGTATCATGAGGGGGCAAGGTGAAAAACTGTTTTTT.

V usage is TRBV28 and J usage is TRBJ2-7; 7 bases fit TRBD1. Trimming took 6 bases from V and 6 from J; bases not matched to a gene: 5. This CDR3 has 12 residues. The germline V gene has CDR1 MDHEN and CDR2 SYDVKM. CDR3 DNA: TGTGCCAGCAGCCGGAGACAGGGCGAGCAGTACTTC. Amino acid sequence: CASSRRQGEQYF.

The chain has TRBV10-3 and TRBJ2-3, with 8 bases fitting TRBD2. Germline CDR1 is ENHRY and CDR2 is SYGVKD. After removal of 2 bases from V and 6 bases from J, the junction contained 7 bases not matched to a gene. This CDR3 is built from 15 residues. The CDR3 sequence: CAISEGAGGLDTQYF. The CDR3, as DNA: TGTGCCATCAGTGAGGGGGCGGGAGGCTTGGATACGCAGTATTTT.

The chain employs TRBV4-3 and TRBJ2-3; perhaps TRBD2 as D (5 bases). Between the trimmed V and J ends, which lost 7 bases and 1 base, there was a span of 18 bases. CDR1 and CDR2 (germline): LGHNA, YSLEER. The CDR3 length is 16 residues. CDR3 region: CASKPSRGRGTDTQYF. CDR3 sequence (DNA): TGCGCCAGCAAGCCTTCTCGGGGTCGGGGCACAGATACGCAGTATTTT.

The gene calls are TRBV7-2 and TRBJ2-1, with 8 bases that match TRBD2. Germline CDR1 reads SGHTA; CDR2 reads FQGNSA. CDR3 length: 15 residues. With V trimmed by 0 bases and J by 6 bases, 4 bases remained unmatched. In DNA, the CDR3 is TGTGCCAGCAGCTTAGCGGGTAGCGGGACCAATGAGCAGTTCTTC. Its translation is CASSLAGSGTNEQFF.

The chain carries TRBV9 and TRBJ2-5; 12 bases line up with TRBD2. Germline loops: CDR1 SGDLS, CDR2 YYNGEE. V lost 4 bases and J lost 0; bases outside the gene matches: 4. This CDR3 region has 16 residues. This chain's CDR3 is CASSPRLAGDQETQYF. CDR3 DNA sequence: TGTGCCAGCAGCCCACGACTAGCGGGAGACCAAGAGACCCAGTACTTC.

The chain carries TRBV2 and TRBJ2-5; D unresolved. From germline, CDR1 is SNHLY and CDR2 FYNNEI. This CDR3 has 15 amino acids. The germline V and J ends were trimmed by 1 base and 0 bases, with 9 bases remaining between them. The chain's CDR3 is CASSEDLSYQETQYF. In DNA form, the CDR3 reads TGTGCCAGCAGTGAAGATCTGTCGTACCAAGAGACCCAGTACTTC.

In this sample, this clone turned up once. V and J are TRBV9 and TRBJ2-7; maybe TRBD2 (6 bases). V was clipped by 2 bases and J by 0 bases, with 15 bases between them. This CDR3 has 16 amino acids. The germline CDR1 and CDR2 sequences are SGDLS and YYNGEE. CDR3 residues: CASSVSPGGGSYEQYF. The CDR3 DNA follows: TGTGCCAGCAGCGTTTCCCCCGGGGGAGGCTCCTACGAGCAGTACTTC.

The rearrangement uses TRBV5-6 and TRBJ2-2; D could derive from TRBD1 or TRBD2 (5 bases each). The CDR3 totals 16 residues. V was clipped by 3 bases and J by 7 bases, with 19 bases between them. Germline CDR1 and CDR2: SGHDT and YYEEEE. CDR3 protein: CASSSSKGPPHGELFF. The DNA for the CDR3 is TGTGCCAGCAGCTCGTCGAAGGGACCCCCCCACGGGGAGCTGTTTTTT.

V and J are TRBV5-1 and TRBJ1-2; D is uncertain. This CDR3 contains 15 residues. Trimming took off 0 bases at V and 8 bases at J, with 17 bases between the two ends. Germline V gene sequence: CDR1 SGHRS, CDR2 YFSETQ. CDR3 nucleotide sequence: TGCGCCAGCAGCTTGGCCGACATCTCCGACGGAGGCTACACCTTC. Its protein is CASSLADISDGGYTF.

This chain uses TRBV2 with TRBJ1-1, with a possible D match to TRBD1 (5 bases). Trimming removed 7 bases from V and 2 bases from J, with 14 bases in between. Per the germline V gene, CDR1 is SNHLY and CDR2 is FYNNEI. The CDR3 is 14 residues long. Here the CDR3 DNA reads TGTGCCAGCACCAGGGCGCAGGGAAACACTGAAGCTTTCTTT. It is translated as CASTRAQGNTEAFF.

This rearrangement joins TRBV6-1 to TRBJ1-5; 9 positions agree with TRBD1. Germline V gene sequence: CDR1 MNHNS, CDR2 SASEGT. V was clipped by 6 bases and J by 2 bases; unmatched bases: 5. This CDR3 has 15 residues. This CDR3 reads CASRGDRVGNQPQHF. CDR3 nucleotide sequence: TGTGCCAGCAGGGGGGACAGGGTCGGCAATCAGCCCCAGCATTTT.

CDR3 sequence reads: CASSLDGQVYNEQFF. CDR3 nucleotide sequence: TGTGCCAGCAGCCTCGATGGACAGGTCTACAATGAGCAGTTCTTC. This chain connects TRBV7-2 to TRBJ2-1; 7 bases align to TRBD1. The germline V gene has CDR1 SGHTA and CDR2 FQGNSA. Trimming at V came to 5 bases and at J to 3 bases, leaving 7 bases not matched to a gene. This CDR3 is built from 15 residues.

This chain uses TRBV5-1 with TRBJ1-3; D not certain. This CDR3 contains 13 residues. Trimming left V 5 bases short and J 0 bases short, with 6 bases between. From germline, CDR1 is SGHRS and CDR2 YFSETQ. CDR3 nucleotide sequence: TGCGCCAGCAGGGAGGTCTCTGGAAACACCATATATTTT. Its translation is CASREVSGNTIYF. Looking up the rest from reference TRBV5-1 and TRBJ1-3 gives the full variable domain: KAGVTQTPRYLIKTRGQQVTLSCSPISGHRSVSWYQQTPGQGLQFLFEYFSETQRNKGNFPGRFSGRQFSNSRSEMNVSTLELGDSALYLCASREVSGNTIYFGEGSWLTVV.

This chain uses TRBV30 with TRBJ2-3, with TRBD2 as a possible D gene (5 bases). CDR3 length: 11 residues. V lost 2 bases and J lost 15, with 15 bases in between. CDR1 and CDR2 from the germline V gene are GTSNPN and SVGIG (reference sequence). This chain's CDR3 is CAWSRDPGGYF. CDR3 in DNA: TGTGCCTGGAGTCGGGATCCCGGCGGTTATTTT.

The J gene is TRBJ2-7, the V gene TRBV7-9; a weak D match, TRBD1 (6 bases). The ends were cut back, 5 bases at V and 9 bases at J, with 20 bases in the middle. The CDR3 length is 14 residues. Germline values: CDR1 SEHNR, CDR2 FQNEAQ (reference sequence). CDR3 bases: TGTGCCAGCAGCAATTCCGGGGCAGGGGTGGCGCAGTACTTC. This gives the protein CASSNSGAGVAQYF.